This T cell receptor (beta chain) was captured by sequencing in a study of blood T cell repertoires in COVID-19. V lost 6 bases to trimming and J lost 8 bases; unmatched junction nucleotides: 12. CDR3 size: 15 residues. Germline V gene data show CDR1 as MDHEN and CDR2 as SYDVKM. In the study's own analysis: Reference gene primer amplification in the assay estimated nucleated cell counts. Sequencing used immunoSEQ multiplex PCR; TCRdb keeps in-frame clones, though not all of them. The V and J calls and clone size were taken over from that table, and D and trimming were inferred from the DNA. The table has 300,000 to 350,000 clones, approximately 86% seen once.

The sequence came from a woman in her thirties or forties with acute COVID-19. The sample comprised PBMCs or T cells enriched from blood (not recorded which). This rearrangement joins TRBV28 to TRBJ2-1; 8 positions agree with TRBD2. CDR3 amino acids: CASSYSLTSVYEQFF. The CDR3 coding sequence is TGTGCCAGCAGCTACAGTCTGACTAGCGTTTATGAGCAGTTCTTC.